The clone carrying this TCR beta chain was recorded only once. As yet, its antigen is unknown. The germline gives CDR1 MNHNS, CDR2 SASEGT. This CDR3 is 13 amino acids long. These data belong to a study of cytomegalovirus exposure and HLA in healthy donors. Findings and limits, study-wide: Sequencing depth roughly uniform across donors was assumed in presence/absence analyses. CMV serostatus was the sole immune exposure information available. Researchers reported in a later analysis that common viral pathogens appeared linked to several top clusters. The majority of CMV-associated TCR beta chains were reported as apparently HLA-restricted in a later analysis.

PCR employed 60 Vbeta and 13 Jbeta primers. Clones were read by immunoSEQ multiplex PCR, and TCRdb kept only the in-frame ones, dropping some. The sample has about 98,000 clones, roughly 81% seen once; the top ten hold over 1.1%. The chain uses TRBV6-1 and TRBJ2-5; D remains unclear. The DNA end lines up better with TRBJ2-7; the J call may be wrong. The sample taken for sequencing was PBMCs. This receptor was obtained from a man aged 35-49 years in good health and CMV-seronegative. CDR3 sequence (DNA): TGTGCCAGCAGTACCGAACTCAACTACGAGCAGTACTTC. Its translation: CASSTELNYEQYF.